The sequence of this T cell receptor beta chain was determined in a study of shared clonotypes between healthy human individuals. Regarding the study as a whole: Large sequencing depth failed to make sorted-subset sequencing complete, rarefaction showed. Only blood underwent sampling, and tissue repertoires likely differ. About 5% of naive CD4 clonotypes were shared across several donors.

A remark on this clone: Its antigen is not known.

Sorted-subset replicate PCRs used about 0.2 ug DNA, tens of thousands of T cell genomes. Sequenced by immunoSEQ multiplex PCR; TCRdb stores in-frame clones only, minus some. The sample lists some 2 million clones; roughly 95% were seen once. CD45RO-negative CD8 cells positively selected for CCR7 made up the naive population, which excluded terminally differentiated effector memory CD45RA+ cells. J was trimmed by 5 bases and V by 2 bases; bases with no gene match: 7. There are 15 residues in the CDR3. Germline V lookup: CDR1 SGHDN, CDR2 FVKESK. The rearrangement links TRBV14 to TRBJ2-5; TRBD2 aligns across 8 bases. This clonotype originated in a man aged 18 to 30 in good health. Specimen: naive CD8+ T cells sorted from blood. The CDR3 region has the DNA TGTGCCAGCAGCCAATTTTTAGCGGGGTCTGAGACCCAGTACTTC. Its translation: CASSQFLAGSETQYF. Supplemented by reference TRBV14 and TRBJ2-5, the full variable domain reads EAGVTQFPSHSVIEKGQTVTLRCDPISGHDNLYWYRRVMGKEIKFLLHFVKESKQDESGMPNNRFLAERTGGTYSTLKVQPAELEDSGVYFCASSQFLAGSETQYFGPGTRLLVL.